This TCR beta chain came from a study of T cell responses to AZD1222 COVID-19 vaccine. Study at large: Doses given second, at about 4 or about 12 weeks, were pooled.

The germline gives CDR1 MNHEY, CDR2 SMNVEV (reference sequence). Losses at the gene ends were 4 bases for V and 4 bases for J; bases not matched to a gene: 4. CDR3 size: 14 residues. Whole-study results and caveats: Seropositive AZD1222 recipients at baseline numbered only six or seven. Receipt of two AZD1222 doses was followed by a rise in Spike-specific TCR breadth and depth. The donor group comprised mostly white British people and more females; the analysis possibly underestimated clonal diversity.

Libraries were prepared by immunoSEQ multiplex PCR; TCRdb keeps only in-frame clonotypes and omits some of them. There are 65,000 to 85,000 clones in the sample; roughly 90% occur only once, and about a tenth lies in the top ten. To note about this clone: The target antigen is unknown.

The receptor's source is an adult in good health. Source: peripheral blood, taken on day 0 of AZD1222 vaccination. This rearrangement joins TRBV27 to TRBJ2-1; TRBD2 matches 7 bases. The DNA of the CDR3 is TGTGCCAGCAGTTCGGGACTATCGTACAATGAGCAGTTCTTC. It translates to CASSSGLSYNEQFF.